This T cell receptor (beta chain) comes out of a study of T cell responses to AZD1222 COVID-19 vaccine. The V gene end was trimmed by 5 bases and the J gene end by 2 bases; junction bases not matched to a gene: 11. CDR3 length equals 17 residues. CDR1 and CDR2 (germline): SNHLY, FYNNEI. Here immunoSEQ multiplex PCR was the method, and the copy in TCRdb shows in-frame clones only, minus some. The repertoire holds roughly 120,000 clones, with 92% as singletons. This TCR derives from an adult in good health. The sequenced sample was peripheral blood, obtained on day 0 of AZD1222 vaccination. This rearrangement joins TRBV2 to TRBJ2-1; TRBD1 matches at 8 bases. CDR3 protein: CASSPRATGVTYNEQFF. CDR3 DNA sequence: TGTGCCAGCAGTCCTCGGGCGACAGGGGTAACCTACAATGAGCAGTTCTTC.